This T cell receptor beta chain was recovered during a study of cytomegalovirus exposure and HLA in healthy donors. The wider study: Unique TCR beta sequences numbering 120 million or so came from 150 million to 200 million T cells in an earlier analysis. Findings and caveats of the study: Most TCR sequences showed up rarely, but some public TCRs showed up in many donors. The authors listed 180 or so TCR beta chains as cytomegalovirus-associated.

With regard to this clone: Its cognate antigen is unknown.

PCR was performed using 60 Vbeta and 13 Jbeta primers. This table comes from immunoSEQ multiplex PCR, and its TCRdb copy is limited to in-frame clones, with some not included. This sample has 100,000 to 150,000 clones, with 17% found just once. The CDR3 length is 16 residues. The V and J ends lost 0 bases and 5 bases respectively, with 16 bases between them. In germline, CDR1 is LNHNV, CDR2 YYDKDF (reference sequence). This TCR derives from a female donor in good health and CMV-seropositive. Sequenced: PBMCs. V is TRBV15 and J is TRBJ1-1, with TRBD1 as a possible D gene (6 bases). As DNA, the CDR3 is TGTGCCACCAGCAGAGATCCGGAGGGGGGGAGAACTGAAGCTTTCTTT. Translation gives CATSRDPEGGRTEAFF.